Following are 16 T cell receptor beta chains from one sample sequenced in a study of shared clonotypes between healthy human individuals. TCRdb's table, derived via immunoSEQ multiplex PCR, lists solely in-frame clones and lacks some. The data hold 900,000 to 1,200,000 clones, with about four fifths observed a single time. The sample comprised memory CD4+ T cells from PBMCs. As for subset: CD45RA-negative fraction. The receptors stem from a young man in good health. Some clones in this sample may be carry-over from other donors' samples.

V gene TRBV5-1 combines with J gene TRBJ2-7, with 10 bases that match TRBD1. The CDR3 contains 15 residues. Trimming removed 3 bases from V and 6 bases from J; junction bases left unmatched: 9. Germline CDR1 and CDR2: SGHRS and YFSETQ. CDR3 coding DNA: TGCGCCAGCAGCTCACAGGGACAGGGGTATGGCGAGCAGTACTTC. Amino acid sequence: CASSSQGQGYGEQYF.

The CDR3, as DNA: TGCGCCAGCAGCAATGCCAGGGGCGACTATGGCTACACCTTC. It encodes CASSNARGDYGYTF. The chain joins TRBV4-3 to TRBJ1-2; TRBD1 is a possible D gene (6 bases). Germline lookup yields CDR1 LGHNA and CDR2 YSLEER. CDR3 length: 14 residues. The V end lost 5 bases, the J end lost 3 bases, and 13 bases lay between the germline ends.

The chain uses TRBV11-2 and TRBJ1-2; 8 nucleotides agree with TRBD1. V lost 1 base and J lost 2; bases outside the gene matches: 6. CDR3 size: 16 residues. Germline CDR1 SGHAT, CDR2 FQNNGV. CDR3 nucleotides: TGTGCCAGCAGCTTAGGCCAGGGGGCCCTAAACTATGGCTACACCTTC. This sequence encodes CASSLGQGALNYGYTF. Using reference TRBV11-2 and TRBJ1-2 for the parts outside the CDR3, the full variable domain is EAGVAQSPRYKIIEKRQSVAFWCNPISGHATLYWYQQILGQGPKLLIQFQNNGVVDDSQLPKDRFSAERLKGVDSTLKIQPAKLEDSAVYLCASSLGQGALNYGYTFGSGTRLTVV.

V usage is TRBV27 and J usage is TRBJ1-1; 12 nucleotides line up with TRBD1. Per the germline V gene, CDR1 is MNHEY and CDR2 is SMNVEV (reference sequence). Trimming cost V 6 bases and J 5 bases; bases outside gene matches: 10. The CDR3 runs 16 residues. The CDR3 spells CASRKGQGALITEAFF. The CDR3 region has the DNA TGTGCCAGCAGGAAGGGACAGGGGGCGCTAATAACTGAAGCTTTCTTT.

The chain is built from TRBV28 and TRBJ1-5, with D possibly being TRBD1 (5 bases). The CDR3 is made up of 14 amino acids. The germline V gene has CDR1 MDHEN and CDR2 SYDVKM. The V end was cut by 4 bases, the J end by 3 bases, with 10 bases between. As DNA, the CDR3 is TGTGCCAGCAGTTGGGGGGGTGACAATCAGCCCCAGCATTTT. This sequence encodes CASSWGGDNQPQHF. The complete variable domain, with remaining parts taken from reference TRBV28 and TRBJ1-5, reads DVKVTQSSRYLVKRTGEKVFLECVQDMDHENMFWYRQDPGLGLRLIYFSYDVKMKEKGDIPEGYSVSREKKERFSLILESASTNQTSMYLCASSWGGDNQPQHFGDGTRLSIL.

The rearrangement joins TRBV18 to TRBJ2-1; D is possibly TRBD1 (6 bases). Trimming pared 3 bases from V and 8 bases from J, leaving 17 bases between. The CDR3 is made up of 15 amino acids. CDR1 and CDR2 (germline): KGHSH, LQKENI. CDR3 region: CASSPTGSRGDEQFF. Here the CDR3 DNA reads TGTGCCAGCTCACCGACAGGTAGTCGAGGGGATGAGCAGTTCTTC.

About this clone: Other DNA sequences from this sample encode an identical CDR3 as well. The chain uses TRBV18 and TRBJ2-7; 9 bases map to TRBD1. The V segment lost 2 bases and the J segment 6 bases; nucleotides outside the gene matches: 8. The CDR3 is 15 residues long. Germline lookup yields CDR1 KGHSH and CDR2 LQKENI. As DNA, the CDR3 is TGTGCCAGCTCACCAAACCGGGACAGGGCCGGCGAGCAGTACTTC. Translating it yields CASSPNRDRAGEQYF.

The gene calls are TRBV6-6 and TRBJ2-1, with 7 bases identical to TRBD2. Germline lookup yields CDR1 MNHNY and CDR2 SVGAGI (reference sequence). The length of the CDR3 is 12 residues. Trimming at V came to 6 bases and at J to 7 bases, leaving 3 bases not matched to a gene. The CDR3 DNA reads as TGTGCCAGCAGCTCCGGGGGGAATGAGCAGTTCTTC. It encodes CASSSGGNEQFF.

The V call is TRBV5-6, the J call TRBJ1-1; 8 bases line up with TRBD1. The CDR3 has 16 amino acids. CDR1 and CDR2 from the germline V gene are SGHDT and YYEEEE. Trimming at V came to 3 bases and at J to 3 bases, leaving 10 bases not matched to a gene. CDR3 amino acids: CASSSRRTGSYTEAFF. The CDR3 DNA follows: TGTGCCAGCAGCTCCCGCCGGACAGGGTCTTACACTGAAGCTTTCTTT. The full variable domain, with the rest looked up from reference TRBV5-6 and TRBJ1-1, is DAGVTQSPTHLIKTRGQQVTLRCSPKSGHDTVSWYQQALGQGPQFIFQYYEEEERQRGNFPDRFSGHQFPNYSSELNVNALLLGDSALYLCASSSRRTGSYTEAFFGQGTRLTVV.

The V gene is TRBV7-6, the J gene TRBJ2-7; 10 positions agree with TRBD1. Germline values: CDR1 SGHVS, CDR2 FNYEAQ. The CDR3 is made up of 13 amino acids. V trimming: 4 bases; J trimming: 6 bases; junction bases outside the gene matches: 3. CDR3 sequence (DNA): TGTGCCAGCAGCTGGACAGGGGGTGTCGAGCAGTACTTC. Amino acid sequence: CASSWTGGVEQYF. Filled out from reference TRBV7-6 and TRBJ2-7, the complete variable domain reads GAGVSQSPRYKVTKRGQDVALRCDPISGHVSLYWYRQALGQGPEFLTYFNYEAQQDKSGLPNDRFSAERPEGSISTLTIQRTEQRDSAMYRCASSWTGGVEQYFGPGTRLTVT.

The chain joins TRBV6-5 to TRBJ2-3; D gene ambiguous. Trimming shortened V by 0 bases and J by 6 bases, and 13 bases separated the two germline ends. This CDR3 spans 15 amino acids. Germline assignment: CDR1 MNHEY and CDR2 SVGAGI. The CDR3 is CASSYSMARPDTQYF. In DNA form, the CDR3 reads TGTGCCAGCAGTTACTCCATGGCTAGGCCTGATACGCAGTATTTT.

This chain connects TRBV27 to TRBJ1-2; D possibly corresponds to TRBD1 (6 bases). Germline CDR1 and CDR2: MNHEY and SMNVEV (reference sequence). The CDR3 extends over 15 amino acids. V lost 3 bases and J 6 bases, leaving 17 bases between the germline ends. The CDR3 region has the DNA TGTGCCAGCAGTTTGGGGCAGGGGTGGGTCAATGGCTACACCTTC. Translation gives CASSLGQGWVNGYTF.

This chain uses TRBV7-9 with TRBJ2-1; 11 nucleotides line up with TRBD2. The CDR3 runs 15 residues. V lost 7 bases and J lost 4; bases outside the gene matches: 6. From germline, CDR1 is SEHNR and CDR2 FQNEAQ (reference sequence). The CDR3 DNA follows: TGTGCCAGCAACACCGGGACTAGCGGTTACAATGAGCAGTTCTTC. It codes for CASNTGTSGYNEQFF.

The chain carries TRBV7-8 and TRBJ1-5; the D is unclear. Germline-derived CDR1 and CDR2 are SGHVS and FQNEAQ. The CDR3 is made up of 14 amino acids. Trimming cost V 5 bases and J 3 bases, with 11 bases left between them. CDR3 amino acids: CASSPRTDNQPQHF. CDR3 DNA: TGTGCCAGCAGCCCACGGACGGACAATCAGCCCCAGCATTTT.

This rearrangement joins TRBV7-3 to TRBJ2-2, with D possibly being TRBD1 (6 bases). Germline V gene data show CDR1 as SGHTA and CDR2 as FQGTGA. Deletions cut 5 bases from V and 6 bases from J, with 13 bases between. The CDR3 contains 14 residues. For the CDR3, the DNA is TGTGCCAGCAGCATAGACAGGACCCCCGGGGAGCTGTTTTTT. Amino acids: CASSIDRTPGELFF.

This clone was counted a few times. V is TRBV19 and J is TRBJ2-7; TRBD2 matches 10 bases. V was clipped by 6 bases and J by 2 bases; unmatched bases: 4. Germline V CDR1 and CDR2: LNHDA, SQIVND (reference sequence). The CDR3 extends over 14 amino acids. CDR3 protein: CASSLAGATYEQYF. The CDR3 coding sequence is TGTGCCAGTAGCCTAGCGGGAGCCACCTACGAGCAGTACTTC.